What follows are 17 T cell receptor beta chains derived from one specimen sequenced in a study of identical twins. TCRdb re-analysed the 5' RACE reads in MiXCR, keeping a single row per CDR3 protein. The sample has 1.5 million to 2 million distinct CDR3 sequences, under 35% seen once. Sample: cord blood. All receptors come from a newborn girl in good health.

This clonotype showed up just a few times. V gene TRBV12-5 combines with J gene TRBJ1-2; 9 nucleotides match TRBD1. The length of the CDR3 is 16 residues. CDR1 is LGHNT, CDR2 FRNRAP, per germline. Germline trimming cut 5 bases from V and 0 bases from J; bases unmatched to any gene: 7. For the CDR3, the DNA is TGTGCTAGTGGTCCCCCCGGGACAGGGCCTAACTATGGCTACACCTTC. As protein: CASGPPGTGPNYGYTF.

The chain joins TRBV18 to TRBJ1-2; no definite D call. Trimming shortened V by 2 bases and J by 5 bases, and 9 bases separated the two germline ends. CDR1 and CDR2 (germline): KGHSH, LQKENI. This CDR3 region has 13 residues. CDR3 nucleotides: TGTGCCAGCTCACCAGACGGGGTGTATGGCTACACCTTC. Encoded protein: CASSPDGVYGYTF.

The CDR3 DNA sequence: TGTGCCAGCAGGGAGAGCTATTCCTACACCTTC. Amino acid sequence: CASRESYSYTF. The chain joins TRBV2 to TRBJ1-2; no clear D. Deletions cut 6 bases from V and 10 bases from J, with 12 bases between. Germline V gene lookup returns CDR1 SNHLY and CDR2 FYNNEI. The CDR3 spans 11 residues.

Concerning this clonotype itself: A much larger clone lies a single base off, so this may be a read error. The genes are TRBV29-1 and TRBJ1-2; D is perhaps TRBD1 (5 bases). The CDR3 consists of 11 residues. Per the germline V gene, CDR1 is SQVTM and CDR2 is ANQGSEA. The CDR3 DNA sequence: TGCAGCGTTGAAGACGGACACGGCTGCACCTTC. The encoded protein is CSVEDGHGCTF.

J is TRBJ2-5 and V is TRBV12-3 or TRBV12-4; 8 bases line up with TRBD2. The CDR3 is 16 amino acids. V lost 3 bases to trimming and J lost 5 bases; unmatched junction nucleotides: 11. CDR3 loop: CASSFGAGVVLETQYF. The CDR3 DNA sequence: TGTGCCAGCAGTTTCGGAGCGGGGGTCGTCCTTGAGACCCAGTACTTC.

This clonotype has just a few counts. This chain uses TRBV4-2 with TRBJ2-4; TRBD2 aligns across 16 bases. CDR1 and CDR2 from the germline V gene are LGHNA and YNFKEQ. The length of the CDR3 is 17 residues. With 0 bases clipped from V and 13 bases from J, the junction kept 9 bases outside the gene matches. The CDR3 loop reads CASSQDPGTSGREGQYF. For the CDR3, the DNA is TGTGCCAGCAGCCAAGACCCCGGGACTAGCGGGAGGGAAGGGCAGTACTTC.

As regards this clonotype: One end of the junction does not line up with germline, which may come from a read error. This chain connects TRBV3-1 to TRBJ1-2; TRBD1 matches 10 bases. CDR1 and CDR2 from the germline V gene are LGHDT and YNNKEL (reference sequence). The CDR3 sequence is 13 residues long. This CDR3 reads CVSRPTGGHGYTF. The CDR3 DNA reads TGTGTCAGCAGGCCGACAGGGGGCCATGGCTACACCTTC.

This clonotype occurred many times. The chain uses TRBV7-2 and TRBJ2-7, with unresolved D. CDR1 and CDR2 from the germline V gene are SGHTA and FQGNSA. Between the trimmed V and J ends, which lost 2 bases and 5 bases, there was a span of 19 bases. The CDR3 extends over 16 amino acids. The DNA for the CDR3 is TGTGCCAGCAGCTTAAGGGTGTTAGTTGCAGTCCACGAGCAGTACTTC. Its translation is CASSLRVLVAVHEQYF.

This clonotype was counted only a few times. The chain carries TRBV6-6 and TRBJ2-3; D gene unclear. The CDR3 consists of 15 residues. Trimming removed 0 bases at V and 2 bases at J, with 9 bases between. The V gene's germline CDR1 is MNHNY and CDR2 SVGAGI (reference sequence). The DNA for the CDR3 is TGTGCCAGCAGTTACTCGTCAGCTTTCACAGATACGCAGTATTTT. It encodes CASSYSSAFTDTQYF.

This CDR3 reads CASRRRQDTYEQYF. The CDR3 DNA follows: TGTGCCAGCAGACGACGCCAGGACACTTACGAGCAGTACTTC. The J gene is TRBJ2-5, the V gene TRBV12-3 or TRBV12-4, with D maybe TRBD1 (5 bases). The J call is uncertain, as TRBJ2-7 better fits the DNA end. The length of the CDR3 is 14 residues.

There are a few counts of this clonotype. This chain links TRBV5-1 with TRBJ1-4, with 7 bases aligning to TRBD1. The V gene end was trimmed by 4 bases and the J gene end by 8 bases; junction bases not matched to a gene: 14. This CDR3 has 16 residues. In germline, CDR1 is SGHRS, CDR2 YFSETQ. In nucleotides, the CDR3 is TGCGCCAGCAGCCTTCGTAGACAGGGAGGAAACGAAAAACTGTTTTTT. Translated, it gives CASSLRRQGGNEKLFF.

In its sample, this clonotype was seen a few times. The chain employs TRBV5-6 and TRBJ2-7; D gene unclear. V lost 3 bases and J 2 bases, leaving 12 bases between the germline ends. The germline V gene has CDR1 SGHDT and CDR2 YYEEEE. This CDR3 region has 14 residues. The CDR3 nucleotides are TGTGCCAGCAGCTCTAGGCCTAGGGCCTACGAGCAGTACTTC. Protein: CASSSRPRAYEQYF.

As for this clonotype: At one end, the junction sequence differs from germline, possibly due to a read error. V is TRBV4-2 and J is TRBJ2-2, with unresolved D. The CDR3 loop spans 15 amino acids. CDR1 is LGHNA, CDR2 YNFKEQ, per germline. CDR3 amino acids: CASSQVGLYTRELFF. DNA of the CDR3: TGTGCCAGCAGCCAAGTGGGCCTATACACCCGGGAGCTGTTTTTT.

This clonotype came up a few times. The CDR3, as DNA: TGTGCCAGCAGTTTATACGGGAGGGCCAGGCCAGATACGCAGTATTTT. Translation gives CASSLYGRARPDTQYF. V and J are TRBV28 and TRBJ2-3; 8 bases agree with TRBD2. Germline V gene lookup returns CDR1 MDHEN and CDR2 SYDVKM. V gave up 1 base and J gave up 4 bases; unmatched junction bases: 7. The CDR3 sequence is 16 residues long.

This clonotype was detected only a few times. The CDR3 nucleotides are TGTGCCAGCAGCCAAGTTGGGCAGATCATGAACACTGAAGCTTTCTTT. As protein: CASSQVGQIMNTEAFF. The chain is built from TRBV4-2 and TRBJ1-1; D is undetermined. The germline V gene has CDR1 LGHNA and CDR2 YNFKEQ. V was clipped by 1 base and J by 0 bases, with 12 bases between them. The CDR3 runs to 16 residues.

This clonotype was detected only a few times. The V call is TRBV6-5, the J call TRBJ2-7; D perhaps matches TRBD1 (6 bases). Germline V gene lookup returns CDR1 MNHEY and CDR2 SVGAGI. CDR3 size: 13 residues. V was shortened by 2 bases and J by 4 bases, with 9 bases between the two germline ends. The CDR3 DNA reads as TGTGCCAGCAGTTACCTCGGACAGTACGAGCAGTACTTC. Translated, it gives CASSYLGQYEQYF.

V is TRBV27 and J is TRBJ1-6; 7 nucleotides agree with TRBD1. Germline loops: CDR1 MNHEY, CDR2 SMNVEV (reference sequence). The length of the CDR3 is 16 residues. The V segment lost 6 bases and the J segment 2 bases; nucleotides outside the gene matches: 7. The CDR3 region has the DNA TGTGCCAGCAGGATGAACAGGGGACCCTATAATTCACCCCTCCACTTT. Translating it yields CASRMNRGPYNSPLHF.